This T cell receptor beta chain was sequenced during a study of naive and memory T cell subsets. Study-wide results and caveats: Between naive and memory subsets, TCR abundance power law exponents differed. Possibly reflecting memory cells re-expressing CD45RA, a few larger clonotypes occurred in naive repertoires, especially CD8.

This clonotype was counted a few times. The antigen is not known. This CDR3 has 14 residues. V was trimmed by 1 base and J by 1 base, leaving 7 bases between them. Germline loops: CDR1 KGHSH, CDR2 LQKENI. Two oligonucleotides, mixed equimolar, formed the beta constant-region primer covering TRBC1 and TRBC2. The ligated cDNA underwent four PCR rounds using SP2 and nested alpha and beta constant-region primers. From the UMI-ligation and nested PCR reads, TCRdb called clonotypes with MiXCR, one entry per CDR3 protein. Of tens of thousands of distinct CDR3 sequences listed, 11% are singletons. CD4 T cells were positively selected, then CD8 T cells from the CD4-negative fraction. Cells stained for CD3, CD4, CD8, CD45RA, CD27 and viability were sorted into four CD45RA/CD27 subsets.

V gene TRBV18 combines with J gene TRBJ1-1; D is possibly TRBD1 (5 bases). This TCR was recovered from a human donor in good health. Input material: naive CD4+ T cells from blood. CDR3 residues: CASSPRQRNTEAFF. CDR3 coding DNA: TGTGCCAGCTCACCACGACAGAGGAACACTGAAGCTTTCTTT. Full variable domain (rest looked up from reference TRBV18 and TRBJ1-1): NAGVMQNPRHLVRRRGQEARLRCSPMKGHSHVYWYRQLPEEGLKFMVYLQKENIIDESGMPKERFSAEFPKEGPSILRIQQVVRGDSAAYFCASSPRQRNTEAFFGQGTRLTVV.